Listed below are T cell receptor beta chains from one sample, sequenced in a study of blood T cell repertoires in COVID-19. Clones were sequenced by immunoSEQ multiplex PCR, and TCRdb holds only the in-frame ones, with some missing. The profile shows under 70,000 clones, nearly 90% of them singletons. The specimen sequenced was peripheral blood. Receptors were obtained from a man in his sixties with active COVID-19. CDR3s include the opening cysteine and the closing phenylalanine or tryptophan. The D gene is left open where the match is weak. Some rows mark clone size as missing; the rest say once, few, many or name a class of expanded clone.

size	D	V	J	CDR3	DNA
-	-	TRBV6-1	TRBJ2-7	CASSEYHQVHIYEQYF	TGTGCCAGCAGTGAATATCACCAGGTCCATATCTACGAGCAGTACTTC
-	-	TRBV6-2/TRBV6-3	TRBJ2-1	CASSWPLLPGSYNEQFF	TGTGCCAGCAGTTGGCCTTTACTTCCGGGCTCCTACAATGAGCAGTTCTTC
-	-	TRBV10-1	TRBJ2-7	CASSVPQGEQYF	TGCGCCAGCAGTGTGCCCCAGGGTGAGCAGTACTTC
-	-	TRBV13	TRBJ1-1	CASSLVYLGVNTEAFF	TGTGCCAGCAGCTTAGTTTATCTCGGTGTGAACACTGAAGCTTTCTTT
-	TRBD2	TRBV27	TRBJ2-1	CASSLGSGRAYNEQFF	TGTGCCAGCAGTTTGGGAAGCGGGAGGGCGTACAATGAGCAGTTCTTC
-	TRBD2	TRBV4-3	TRBJ2-1	CASSRETSGSLNEQFF	TGCGCCAGCAGCCGAGAGACTAGCGGGAGTCTCAATGAGCAGTTCTTC
-	-	TRBV3-1/TRBV3-2	TRBJ1-1	CASSRTKNTEAFF	TGTGCCAGCAGCCGGACTAAGAACACTGAAGCTTTCTTT
-	TRBD2	TRBV6-4	TRBJ2-1	CASRTSGRGSYNEQFF	TGTGCCAGCAGAACTAGCGGGAGGGGCTCCTACAATGAGCAGTTCTTC
-	-	TRBV4-3	TRBJ2-7	CASSQEIVGAGVGSQYF	TGCGCCAGCAGCCAAGAAATCGTCGGCGCAGGGGTCGGTTCCCAGTACTTC
-	-	TRBV12-3/TRBV12-4	TRBJ2-2	CASSLLREELFF	TGTGCCAGCAGTTTACTGAGGGAGGAGCTGTTTTTT
-	-	TRBV10-3	TRBJ1-3	CAISHEGGAGNTIYF	TGTGCCATCAGTCACGAGGGAGGGGCTGGAAACACCATATATTTT
-	TRBD2	TRBV2	TRBJ2-1	CASRALAGGPGEQFF	TGTGCCAGCCGAGCGCTAGCGGGAGGGCCTGGTGAGCAGTTCTTC
-	-	TRBV28	TRBJ1-2	CASSPDYGYTF	TGTGCCAGCAGTCCCGACTATGGCTACACCTTC
-	-	TRBV3-1/TRBV3-2	TRBJ1-4	CASSQRGRGTTTNEKLFF	TGTGCCAGCAGCCAACGCGGCAGGGGTACAACAACTAATGAAAAACTGTTTTTT
-	-	TRBV15	TRBJ2-5	CATSSQRLAPQETQYF	TGTGCCACCAGCTCTCAAAGGCTAGCCCCACAAGAGACCCAGTACTTC
-	-	TRBV28	TRBJ2-3	CASSLSGRTTSTDTQYF	TGTGCCAGCAGTCTAAGCGGGCGTACAACCAGCACAGATACGCAGTATTTT
-	-	TRBV5-1	TRBJ1-4	CASSLAGGGVREKLFF	TGCGCCAGCAGCTTGGCCGGGGGAGGAGTTCGCGAAAAACTGTTTTTT
-	TRBD2	TRBV11-1	TRBJ2-7	CASTPGLAEYYEQYF	TGTGCCAGCACCCCGGGACTAGCGGAGTACTACGAGCAGTACTTC
-	TRBD2	TRBV7-2	TRBJ2-7	CASRGLAGAYEQYF	TGTGCCAGCAGGGGACTAGCGGGAGCCTACGAGCAGTACTTC
once	TRBD1	TRBV19	TRBJ1-5	CASSFRRGLQPQHF	TGTGCCAGTAGTTTCCGCAGGGGGCTTCAGCCCCAGCATTTT
-	-	TRBV3-1/TRBV3-2	TRBJ2-5	CASSQDIGRGETQYF	TGTGCCAGCAGCCAAGATATTGGCAGGGGAGAGACCCAGTACTTC
once	-	TRBV30	TRBJ2-2	CAWSVVSAGELFF	TGTGCCTGGAGTGTGGTTTCGGCCGGGGAGCTGTTTTTT
-	TRBD1	TRBV11-2	TRBJ2-7	CASSLGKGAIDEQYF	TGTGCCAGCAGCTTAGGCAAGGGGGCAATCGACGAGCAGTACTTC
-	-	TRBV6-5	TRBJ2-7	CASSGQWVNEQYF	TGTGCCAGCAGCGGACAGTGGGTCAACGAGCAGTACTTC
-	-	TRBV15	TRBJ2-2	CATSRDYSIEELFF	TGTGCCACCAGCAGAGATTATTCTATCGAGGAGCTGTTTTTT
-	-	TRBV5-8	TRBJ2-5	CASSKDPKSGETQYF	TGTGCCAGCAGCAAGGACCCCAAAAGCGGGGAGACCCAGTACTTC
-	-	TRBV18	TRBJ1-4	CASSQNQAYGQLNEKLFF	TGTGCCAGCTCACAAAATCAAGCCTATGGACAGCTTAATGAAAAACTGTTTTTT
-	-	TRBV29-1	TRBJ2-6	CSVGGGTGANVLTF	TGCAGCGTTGGAGGGGGAACCGGGGCCAACGTCCTGACTTTC
-	-	TRBV12-3/TRBV12-4	TRBJ2-2	CASSRGFTGELFF	TGTGCCAGCAGTCGCGGGTTCACCGGGGAGCTGTTTTTT
-	TRBD2	TRBV20-1	TRBJ2-3	CSASARPAGGTDTQYF	TGCAGTGCTAGTGCTCGGCCAGCGGGGGGAACAGATACGCAGTATTTT
few	-	TRBV5-1	TRBJ1-6	CASSPGLPGEALHF	TGCGCCAGCAGCCCGGGACTCCCGGGAGAGGCCCTCCACTTT
-	-	TRBV5-1	TRBJ2-2	CASNRQGSYNTGELFF	TGCGCCAGCAATCGCCAGGGTTCATATAACACCGGGGAGCTGTTTTTT
-	-	TRBV9	TRBJ1-4	CASSPEGGNEKLFF	TGTGCCAGCAGCCCGGAGGGTGGTAATGAAAAACTGTTTTTT
-	TRBD1	TRBV5-8	TRBJ2-1	CASSTGTGGYNEQFF	TGTGCCAGCAGCACCGGGACAGGGGGCTACAATGAGCAGTTCTTC
-	-	TRBV5-1	TRBJ2-2	CATGQYTGELFF	TGCGCCACCGGACAGTACACCGGGGAGCTGTTTTTT
-	TRBD2	TRBV5-4	TRBJ2-2	CASSLAGGMLANTGELFF	TGTGCCAGCAGCTTGGCGGGAGGAATGTTGGCGAACACCGGGGAGCTGTTTTTT
-	TRBD1	TRBV10-1	TRBJ1-2	CASSEDRDYGYTF	TGCGCCAGCAGTGAAGACAGGGACTATGGCTACACCTTC
-	-	TRBV10-1	TRBJ2-2	CASSEDHRATGELFF	TGCGCCAGCAGTGAGGACCACAGGGCCACCGGGGAGCTGTTTTTT
-	-	TRBV11-2	TRBJ2-3	CASSAKSGFSTDTQYF	TGTGCCAGCAGCGCAAAGTCAGGGTTTAGCACAGATACGCAGTATTTT
-	TRBD2	TRBV2	TRBJ2-1	CASSESRGGNDEQFF	TGTGCCAGCAGTGAAAGTCGGGGGGGGAACGATGAGCAGTTCTTC
once	-	TRBV30	TRBJ2-7	CAWTTAYEQYF	TGTGCCTGGACGACAGCCTACGAGCAGTACTTC
once	-	TRBV6-5	TRBJ1-1	CASSYSLNTEAFF	TGTGCCAGCAGTTACAGCTTGAACACTGAAGCTTTCTTT
-	-	TRBV5-5	TRBJ1-2	CASSADSYNYGYTF	TGTGCCAGCAGCGCAGACAGCTACAACTATGGCTACACCTTC
few	-	TRBV7-9	TRBJ1-1	CASSPENTEAFF	TGTGCCAGCAGCCCAGAGAACACTGAAGCTTTCTTT
once	-	TRBV30	TRBJ1-5	CAWGGRSALNQPQHF	TGTGCCTGGGGAGGGAGGTCGGCCCTAAATCAGCCCCAGCATTTT
-	-	TRBV30	TRBJ2-4	CAWSVRVMRGIQYF	TGTGCCTGGAGTGTACGGGTTATGCGGGGCATTCAGTACTTC
-	-	TRBV5-5	TRBJ1-1	CASSLDRQVHMNTEAFF	TGTGCCAGCAGCTTGGACAGACAAGTACACATGAACACTGAAGCTTTCTTT
once	TRBD1	TRBV9	TRBJ1-6	CASSAGQTRSPLHF	TGTGCCAGCAGCGCGGGACAGACAAGATCACCCCTCCACTTT
-	-	TRBV7-3	TRBJ2-1	CASSPGGKNEQFF	TGTGCCAGCAGCCCAGGGGGGAAGAATGAGCAGTTCTTC
-	-	TRBV4-2	TRBJ1-2	CASSQEIGGDGYGYTF	TGTGCCAGCAGCCAAGAAATCGGGGGAGACGGATATGGCTACACCTTC